The 28 T cell receptor beta chains in this list originate from one sample, sequenced in a study of blood T cells in healthy people across ages. A second about 7 to 12 cycle PCR used barcoded and J-beta primers. Each CDR3 protein gets one entry after TCRdb re-called the 5' RACE reads with MiXCR. The data contain 650,000 to 1,000,000 distinct CDR3 sequences, about 42% of them singletons. The specimen sequenced was blood. These receptors all stem from a man older than 75 in good health.

This clonotype was observed a handful of times. V gene TRBV10-3 combines with J gene TRBJ2-1, with 8 bases that match TRBD2. This CDR3 spans 13 amino acids. Germline V lookup: CDR1 ENHRY, CDR2 SYGVKD. The junction had 4 bases not matched to a gene; V was cut back by 3 bases and J by 9 bases. The CDR3 reads CAISDTSGGEQFF. As DNA, the CDR3 is TGTGCCATCAGTGACACTAGCGGAGGTGAGCAGTTCTTC.

The chain carries TRBV12-3 or TRBV12-4 and TRBJ2-1; D tentatively fits TRBD1 or TRBD2 (5 bases each). The CDR3 contains 16 residues. With 2 bases removed from V and 6 bases from J, the gap between germline ends came to 17 bases. The CDR3 spells CASSLTGPDFFNEQFF. The CDR3 DNA follows: TGTGCCAGCAGTTTAACGGGACCAGATTTTTTCAATGAGCAGTTCTTC.

The CDR3: CSARELAGRQETQYF. The CDR3 DNA follows: TGCAGTGCTAGAGAACTAGCGGGAAGACAAGAGACCCAGTACTTC. The chain joins TRBV20-1 to TRBJ2-5, with 10 bases lining up with TRBD2. Trimming took 0 bases from V and 2 from J; bases not matched to a gene: 3. Germline V gene sequence: CDR1 DFQATT, CDR2 SNEGSKA (reference sequence). The CDR3 is 15 residues long.

This clonotype has at least ten counts. The chain is built from TRBV12-3 or TRBV12-4 and TRBJ2-5; TRBD2 aligns across 7 bases. Germline trimming cut 1 base from V and 5 bases from J; bases unmatched to any gene: 7. The CDR3 runs to 15 residues. The CDR3 DNA reads as TGTGCCAGCAGTTTAGAAGTTAGCGGGTTTGAGACCCAGTACTTC. As protein: CASSLEVSGFETQYF.

The chain employs TRBV6-1 and TRBJ2-7, with D tentatively TRBD1 or TRBD2 (5 bases each). Trimming took off 6 bases at V and 0 bases at J, with 15 bases between the two ends. Germline lookup yields CDR1 MNHNS and CDR2 SASEGT. This CDR3 spans 15 amino acids. The chain's CDR3 is CASRMAEGPSYEQYF. The DNA of the CDR3 is TGTGCCAGCAGAATGGCAGAGGGGCCCTCCTACGAGCAGTACTTC.

In this sample, this clonotype turned up a few times. The chain's CDR3 is CASSEGRDRYTDTQYF. The CDR3 region has the DNA TGTGCCAGCAGCGAAGGCCGGGACAGATACACAGATACGCAGTATTTT. The chain has TRBV7-9 and TRBJ2-3, with 7 bases aligning to TRBD1. Germline lookup yields CDR1 SEHNR and CDR2 FQNEAQ (reference sequence). The CDR3 runs to 16 residues. V gave up 5 bases and J gave up 2 bases; unmatched junction bases: 10.

This clonotype was seen a handful of times. This rearrangement joins TRBV20-1 to TRBJ2-3, with TRBD1 as a possible D gene (6 bases). CDR3 size: 14 residues. Trimming took 3 bases from V and 4 from J, leaving 14 bases between them. Per the germline V gene, CDR1 is DFQATT and CDR2 is SNEGSKA (reference sequence). The CDR3 DNA reads TGCAGTGCTAGTATTCTAGGGGGAGCAGATACGCAGTATTTT. It encodes CSASILGGADTQYF.

The V and J genes are TRBV12-3 or TRBV12-4 and TRBJ1-1; D gene unclear. V was cut by 2 bases and J by 5 bases, with 12 bases left in between. CDR3 length: 14 residues. The CDR3 region is CASSLLHGSTEAFF. The CDR3 DNA reads TGTGCCAGCAGTTTACTTCACGGGAGTACTGAAGCTTTCTTT.

The V gene is TRBV9, the J gene TRBJ2-1, with a possible D match to TRBD2 (6 bases). Trimming cost V 4 bases and J 6 bases, with 11 bases left between them. The germline CDR1 and CDR2 sequences are SGDLS and YYNGEE. There are 13 residues in the CDR3. The DNA for the CDR3 is TGTGCCAGCAGCCCGGGACTGTCCAATGAGCAGTTCTTC. It translates to CASSPGLSNEQFF.

The chain links TRBV3-1 to TRBJ2-5, with TRBD2 matching over 7 bases. The germline V gene encodes CDR1 LGHDT and CDR2 YNNKEL (reference sequence). V shed 4 bases, J shed 2 bases, and the junction held 4 bases outside the gene matches. The CDR3 loop spans 14 amino acids. In nucleotides, the CDR3 is TGTGCCAGCAGCCGGAGGCGGGGGCAAGAGACCCAGTACTTC. As protein: CASSRRRGQETQYF.

The table lists this clonotype with a few counts. This may stem from a read error, because a much larger clone lies one nucleotide away. The chain employs TRBV5-1 and TRBJ2-5; D gene ambiguous. Germline CDR1 SGHRS, CDR2 YFSETQ. The V gene lost 1 base and the J gene lost 11 bases, with 12 bases spanning the gap. This CDR3 region has 12 residues. The CDR3 region is CASSLLDNEQYF. CDR3 nucleotide sequence: TGCGCCAGCAGCTTGCTCGACAATGAGCAGTACTTC.

The table lists this clonotype with many counts. The rearrangement joins TRBV29-1 to TRBJ2-5, with 7 bases aligning to TRBD2. The CDR3 is 16 residues long. The ends lost 5 bases at V and 3 bases at J; junction bases unmatched: 15. Germline V gene sequence: CDR1 SQVTM, CDR2 ANQGSEA. The CDR3 nucleotides are TGCAGCGTTTGGGGGGGATTAGGAGAGATGGAAGAGACCCAGTACTTC. Amino acid sequence: CSVWGGLGEMEETQYF. Full variable domain (outside the CDR3, taken from reference TRBV29-1 and TRBJ2-5): SAVISQKPSRDICQRGTSLTIQCQVDSQVTMMFWYRQQPGQSLTLIATANQGSEATYESGFVIDKFPISRPNLTFSTLTVSNMSPEDSSIYLCSVWGGLGEMEETQYFGPGTRLLVL.

The chain combines TRBV20-1 with TRBJ2-6, with a tentative D call TRBD2 (5 bases). Germline CDR1 DFQATT, CDR2 SNEGSKA (reference sequence). The CDR3 is 17 residues long. Trimming removed 3 bases at V and 0 bases at J, with 15 bases between. CDR3 amino acids: CSARDSAVYSGANVLTF. The CDR3 bases are TGCAGTGCTAGGGACTCGGCAGTTTACTCTGGGGCCAACGTCCTGACTTTC.

The chain employs TRBV7-7 and TRBJ2-5; 7 nucleotides line up with TRBD1. The CDR3 has 15 residues. Germline V gives CDR1 SSHAT, CDR2 FNYEAQ (reference sequence). This CDR3 reads CANSQFPQGQETQYF. The CDR3 DNA follows: TGTGCTAACAGCCAATTTCCACAGGGGCAAGAGACCCAGTACTTC.

The rearrangement uses TRBV30 and TRBJ2-5; TRBD1 agrees at 9 bases. Germline V CDR1 and CDR2: GTSNPN, SVGIG (reference sequence). The CDR3 has 14 residues. In DNA, the CDR3 is TGTGCTTACCAAGACAGGGGGGAACAAGAGACCCAGTACTTC. Protein: CAYQDRGEQETQYF.

The gene calls are TRBV29-1 and TRBJ2-1; perhaps TRBD1 as D (5 bases). Trimming took off 6 bases at V and 4 bases at J, with 13 bases between the two ends. From germline, CDR1 is SQVTM and CDR2 ANQGSEA. CDR3 length equals 13 residues. The CDR3 sequence is CSVRTRDYNEQFF. CDR3 bases: TGCAGCGTCCGGACAAGGGATTACAATGAGCAGTTCTTC.

The chain couples TRBV20-1 to TRBJ2-1; possible D gene TRBD2, 5 bases. Trimming shortened V by 0 bases and J by 8 bases, and 17 bases separated the two germline ends. This CDR3 is built from 15 residues. Per the germline V gene, CDR1 is DFQATT and CDR2 is SNEGSKA (reference sequence). The CDR3 loop is CSARDEGASGYEQFF. The DNA of the CDR3 is TGCAGTGCTAGAGATGAGGGCGCATCGGGGTATGAGCAGTTCTTC.

This chain connects TRBV20-1 to TRBJ2-4; TRBD2 matches at 7 bases. CDR1 and CDR2 (germline): DFQATT, SNEGSKA (reference sequence). The CDR3 extends over 15 amino acids. The J segment lost 7 bases and the V segment lost 3 bases, leaving 12 bases of the junction unmatched. The CDR3 reads CSARPRGAGWNIQYF. CDR3 sequence (DNA): TGCAGTGCTAGGCCGAGGGGAGCGGGGTGGAACATTCAGTACTTC.

A remark on this clonotype: One end of the junction fails to match germline, which may point to a read error. The rearrangement uses TRBV18 and TRBJ2-1, with a weak D call TRBD1 (6 bases). CDR1 and CDR2 from the germline V gene are KGHSH and LQKENI. This CDR3 is built from 15 residues. CDR3 loop: CASSPTQGLNNEQLF. The CDR3 DNA follows: TGTGCCAGCTCACCGACCCAGGGGCTTAACAATGAGCAGTTATTC.

The rearrangement joins TRBV7-2 to TRBJ2-7; TRBD2 might be the D (7 bases). Germline V gene sequence: CDR1 SGHTA, CDR2 FQGNSA. The CDR3 covers 16 residues. The germline V and J ends were trimmed by 5 bases and 2 bases, with 19 bases remaining between them. The CDR3 region has the DNA TGTGCCAGCAGCCCCATGGCGGGGGCGAAAGCCTACGAGCAGTACTTC. Amino acid sequence: CASSPMAGAKAYEQYF.

The table lists this clonotype with a few counts. This chain joins TRBV20-1 and TRBJ2-1; 14 bases align to TRBD2. CDR1 DFQATT and CDR2 SNEGSKA come from the germline V gene (reference sequence). CDR3 length equals 17 residues. Trimming cost V 3 bases and J 0 bases; bases outside gene matches: 4. The CDR3 DNA follows: TGCAGTGCTAGGCGACTAGCGGGGGGGGGCTCCTACAATGAGCAGTTCTTC. The encoded protein is CSARRLAGGGSYNEQFF.

The rearrangement joins TRBV28 to TRBJ2-1; TRBD1 matches at 11 bases. V shed 10 bases, J shed 5 bases, and the junction held 4 bases outside the gene matches. This CDR3 region has 13 residues. Germline loops: CDR1 MDHEN, CDR2 SYDVKM. CDR3 sequence (DNA): TGTGCCACCCGGGGACAGGGGGACAATGAGCAGTTCTTC. Translating it yields CATRGQGDNEQFF.

This clonotype was detected ten times or more. CDR3 nucleotides: TGTGCCAGCAGCGCCCCGGGGCGGACGGATGGGGGCTACACCTTC. As protein: CASSAPGRTDGGYTF. V usage is TRBV9 and J usage is TRBJ1-2, with D tentatively TRBD1 (5 bases). Trimming left V 3 bases short and J 8 bases short, with 20 bases between. Per the germline V gene, CDR1 is SGDLS and CDR2 is YYNGEE. The CDR3 runs 15 residues.

V gene TRBV29-1 combines with J gene TRBJ2-3; D is possibly TRBD1 (5 bases). From germline, CDR1 is SQVTM and CDR2 ANQGSEA. CDR3 length equals 14 residues. Trimming cost V 5 bases and J 1 base, with 13 bases left between them. The CDR3 reads CSVWNRGRTDTQYF. The CDR3 DNA sequence: TGCAGCGTTTGGAATAGGGGCCGCACAGATACGCAGTATTTT.

The chain has TRBV5-1 and TRBJ2-5, with no clear D. The CDR3 spans 11 residues. CDR1 and CDR2 (germline): SGHRS, YFSETQ. V was clipped by 1 base and J by 11 bases, with 9 bases between them. CDR3 sequence (DNA): TGCGCCAGCAGCTTGTTCTACGTGCAGTACTTC. It encodes CASSLFYVQYF.

The chain uses TRBV6-6 and TRBJ1-1, with unresolved D. Germline V gene sequence: CDR1 MNHNY, CDR2 SVGAGI (reference sequence). The CDR3 is made up of 14 amino acids. Deletions cut 2 bases from V and 2 bases from J, with 9 bases between. The CDR3 DNA is TGTGCCAGCAGTTACGGGCCGGTAAACACTGAAGCTTTCTTT. Protein sequence: CASSYGPVNTEAFF.

V usage is TRBV11-2 and J usage is TRBJ2-3; 7 nucleotides agree with TRBD1. V lost 4 bases to trimming and J lost 1 base; unmatched junction nucleotides: 8. Looked up from germline, CDR1 is SGHAT and CDR2 is FQNNGV. The CDR3 spans 16 residues. CDR3 coding DNA: TGTGCCAGCAGCTGGGGTTACAGGGGACGCACAGATACGCAGTATTTT. It translates to CASSWGYRGRTDTQYF. Full variable domain (rest looked up from reference TRBV11-2 and TRBJ2-3): EAGVAQSPRYKIIEKRQSVAFWCNPISGHATLYWYQQILGQGPKLLIQFQNNGVVDDSQLPKDRFSAERLKGVDSTLKIQPAKLEDSAVYLCASSWGYRGRTDTQYFGPGTRLTVL.

The chain is built from TRBV20-1 and TRBJ2-3, with 10 bases fitting TRBD1. The CDR3 sequence is 15 residues long. Unmatched junction bases numbered 5, after V lost 3 bases and J lost 2 bases. From germline, CDR1 is DFQATT and CDR2 SNEGSKA (reference sequence). CDR3 protein: CSASPTGGYTDTQYF. CDR3 sequence (DNA): TGCAGTGCTAGCCCGACAGGGGGCTACACAGATACGCAGTATTTT.